The TCR beta chain under discussion was sequenced for a study of T cells in localized non-small cell lung cancer. Study results and caveats: Researchers found a median approximately 53 of the top 100 tumor clones in adjacent lung. Adjacent uninvolved lung had the highest clonality, suggesting focused antigen responses. Sequencing, confined to only one tumor region, leaves heterogeneity possible. Longer overall survival associated with higher blood T cell density; shorter survival with higher adjacent-lung clonality.

The repertoire was sequenced with immunoSEQ multiplex PCR; TCRdb's copy has only in-frame clones and lacks some. The sample has around 130,000 clones, about 90% seen once; the top ten hold approximately 1.5%. In regard to this clone: Its matching antigen is unknown.

Sequencing was performed on peripheral blood, taken before any cancer treatment. The receptor comes from a female donor aged 60 or older with stage I lung adenocarcinoma.

CDR3 DNA: TGTGCCAGCAGCCCAATAGGACACCACGAGCAGTACTTC. Residues: CASSPIGHHEQYF. The chain uses TRBV11-2 and TRBJ2-7, with D possibly being TRBD1 (5 bases). Germline V gene lookup returns CDR1 SGHAT and CDR2 FQNNGV. This CDR3 is built from 13 residues. With 5 bases removed from V and 5 bases from J, the gap between germline ends came to 13 bases.